A single sample gave rise to the 11 T cell receptor beta chains below, sequenced in a study of regulatory T cells in long-lasting Graves disease. Specified time point: newly diagnosed GD, antithyroid drugs for less than 3 months. After RNA was extracted from PBMCs, the TCR library was made from it. Arm-PCR with iRepertoire HTBI primers amplified the CDR3 regions for these TCR beta libraries. TCRdb independently ran MiXCR on the multiplex PCR reads; one entry per CDR3 protein. The sample shows under 700,000 distinct CDR3 sequences, roughly 15% of them seen only once. The same sample was also studied in work on T cells in Graves' hyperthyroidism and ophthalmopathy.

This specimen consisted of peripheral blood mononuclear cells (PBMCs), obtained at new diagnosis, from a patient treated with antithyroid drugs. The receptors stem from a woman aged 35-65 years with Graves disease.

The genes are TRBV4-1 and TRBJ1-4; D uncertain. The germline V gene has CDR1 MGHRA and CDR2 YSYEKL. The CDR3 covers 16 residues. V lost 3 bases, J lost 6 bases, and 17 bases lay in between. CDR3 in DNA: TGCGCCAGCAGCCAGTTGTTTGGGCAGAGTTATGAAAAACTGTTTTTT. This translates into CASSQLFGQSYEKLFF.

This clonotype occurred many times. The chain carries TRBV30 and TRBJ1-1; TRBD1 might be the D (5 bases). With 1 base removed from V and 3 bases from J, the gap between germline ends came to 12 bases. The CDR3 consists of 14 residues. Per germline, CDR1 GTSNPN and CDR2 SVGIG (reference sequence). The DNA for the CDR3 is TGTGCCTGGAGTGGTAAGGGGTTCTACACTGAAGCTTTCTTT. This encodes CAWSGKGFYTEAFF.

V usage is TRBV12-3 or TRBV12-4 and J usage is TRBJ1-1; no firm D call. This CDR3 is built from 15 residues. The ends were cut back, 4 bases at V and 0 bases at J, with 12 bases in the middle. Written as DNA, the CDR3 is TGTGCCAGCAGTTCCCCGGGTTGGTTGAACACTGAAGCTTTCTTT. This encodes CASSSPGWLNTEAFF.

This clonotype occurred a few times. The chain links TRBV20-1 to TRBJ1-5, with D unclear. V lost 0 bases and J 6 bases, leaving 12 bases between the germline ends. Germline V gene sequence: CDR1 DFQATT, CDR2 SNEGSKA (reference sequence). The CDR3 has 14 residues. CDR3 residues: CSAREVGYGQPQHF. CDR3 bases: TGCAGTGCTAGAGAGGTCGGGTATGGTCAGCCCCAGCATTTT.

This clonotype was seen at least ten times. The chain has TRBV2 and TRBJ2-5, with 10 bases matching TRBD2. CDR1 and CDR2 (germline): SNHLY, FYNNEI. The junction had 6 bases not matched to a gene; V was cut back by 7 bases and J by 4 bases. The CDR3 loop spans 14 amino acids. The CDR3 sequence is CASKSRTSGETQYF. The CDR3 DNA reads as TGTGCCAGCAAGTCCCGGACTAGCGGAGAGACCCAGTACTTC.

This clonotype was recorded at least ten times. The chain employs TRBV6-5 and TRBJ1-1; 11 positions agree with TRBD1. The CDR3 contains 15 residues. Trimming at V came to 2 bases and at J to 4 bases, leaving 3 bases not matched to a gene. The germline V gene encodes CDR1 MNHEY and CDR2 SVGAGI. The CDR3 loop reads CASSYGQGAITEAFF. Written as DNA, the CDR3 is TGTGCCAGCAGTTACGGACAGGGGGCGATCACTGAAGCTTTCTTT.

This clonotype was recorded at least ten times. This chain links TRBV27 with TRBJ2-5, with D uncertain. V lost 2 bases and J lost 5, with 15 bases in between. The CDR3 has 15 residues. Germline-derived CDR1 and CDR2 are MNHEY and SMNVEV (reference sequence). The CDR3 protein is CASSLMGSSTETQYF. CDR3 coding DNA: TGTGCCAGCAGTTTAATGGGCTCATCCACGGAGACCCAGTACTTC.

The rearrangement joins TRBV5-5 to TRBJ2-3; 7 positions match TRBD2. The CDR3 is 16 amino acids. Germline V gene lookup returns CDR1 SGHKS and CDR2 YYEKEE (reference sequence). Trimming at V came to 4 bases and at J to 0 bases, leaving 8 bases not matched to a gene. The CDR3 here is CASSGRVQWSTDTQYF. For the CDR3, the DNA is TGTGCCAGCAGCGGGAGGGTACAATGGAGCACAGATACGCAGTATTTT.

This clonotype has more than one count but fewer than ten. V and J are TRBV6-1 and TRBJ1-5; D is undetermined. In germline, CDR1 is MNHNS, CDR2 SASEGT. This CDR3 comprises 13 residues. The V end was cut by 7 bases, the J end by 9 bases, with 16 bases between. The chain's CDR3 is CASTDPPARPQHF. CDR3 sequence (DNA): TGTGCCAGCACCGACCCACCGGCAAGGCCCCAGCATTTT.

This clonotype was recorded a few times. The genes are TRBV25-1 and TRBJ2-5; D is perhaps TRBD1 (5 bases). CDR1 and CDR2 from the germline V gene are MGHDK and SYGVNS. CDR3 length: 13 amino acids. Deletions cut 7 bases from V and 2 bases from J, with 11 bases between. The CDR3 DNA is TGTGCCAGCACTAAGGACACGCAAGAGACCCAGTACTTC. It translates to CASTKDTQETQYF.

This clonotype showed up many times. The chain joins TRBV12-3 or TRBV12-4 to TRBJ2-5; 11 bases map to TRBD2. V shed 6 bases, J shed 2 bases, and the junction held 14 bases outside the gene matches. This CDR3 is 18 amino acids long. The CDR3 protein is CASSLTSGGGGQQETQYF. The CDR3 region has the DNA TGTGCCAGCAGCCTCACTAGCGGGGGTGGCGGCCAACAAGAGACCCAGTACTTC.